The clone carrying this TCR beta chain appeared a few times. Its cognate antigen is unknown. The length of the CDR3 is 15 residues. Trimming removed 2 bases from V and 3 bases from J; junction bases left unmatched: 4. Germline V gene data show CDR1 as DFQATT and CDR2 as SNEGSKA (reference sequence). The record originates from a study of blood T cells in healthy people across ages. Study findings and constraints: The donors' CMV status was not determined, possibly confounding changes in expanded clonotypes. What prevented conclusive comparison of naive and antigen-experienced cells was that PBMCs were unsorted.

The authors ran a second PCR of roughly 6 to 12 cycles using a sample-barcoded 5' primer and a J-beta primer mix. Sequencing of every sample gave 2.5 million or more CDR3-containing paired-end reads. TCRdb itself ran the 5' RACE reads through MiXCR, one entry per CDR3 protein. The table includes 600,000 or so distinct CDR3 sequences, 20% to 25% detected once. This receptor was obtained from a man between 70 and 80 years old in good health. The rearrangement links TRBV20-1 to TRBJ2-2; 9 nucleotides match TRBD1. Sequenced material: blood. The CDR3 DNA reads TGCAGTGCTAGACACAGGGGGCTGGACACCGGGGAGCTGTTTTTT. Amino acid sequence: CSARHRGLDTGELFF.